The 25 T cell receptor beta chains reported below all come from one sample, sequenced in a study of CD8 T cells in Susac syndrome. An amount of RNA that ranged from roughly 0.5 to 1 ug was reverse transcribed with random hexamers. MiXCR was run by TCRdb on the immunoSEQ multiplex PCR reads, yielding one entry per CDR3 protein. The data hold approximately 210,000 distinct CDR3 sequences, with over 90% observed a single time. Sequencing was performed on CD4+ T cells from PBMCs. These receptors were taken from a human donor with Susac syndrome.

The chain uses TRBV6-2 or TRBV6-3 and TRBJ2-5, with D possibly being TRBD1 or TRBD2 (5 bases each). Trimming left V 2 bases short and J 1 base short, with 8 bases between. CDR1 is MNHEY, CDR2 SVGEGT, per germline. The CDR3 contains 14 residues. The CDR3 reads CASSYRDPQETQYF. The CDR3, as DNA: TGTGCCAGCAGTTACAGGGACCCCCAAGAGACCCAGTACTTC.

This sequence joins TRBV20-1 and TRBJ1-1; D remains unclear. The CDR3 is 13 amino acids. The germline V gene encodes CDR1 DFQATT and CDR2 SNEGSKA (reference sequence). Trimming took 4 bases from V and 3 from J, leaving 12 bases between them. CDR3 loop: CSATQDGYTEAFF. DNA for the CDR3: TGCAGTGCTACGCAGGACGGGTACACTGAAGCTTTCTTT.

This clonotype was counted once. Here the CDR3 DNA reads TGTGCCAGCAATCGGGACCTGAACACTGAAGCTTTCTTT. The encoded protein is CASNRDLNTEAFF. This chain uses TRBV6-6 with TRBJ1-1; TRBD1 is a possible D gene (5 bases). The V gene's germline CDR1 is MNHNY and CDR2 SVGAGI (reference sequence). The CDR3 is 13 residues long. Trimming removed 7 bases at V and 0 bases at J, with 9 bases between.

The gene calls are TRBV6-2 or TRBV6-3 and TRBJ1-1; D gene uncertain. The germline gives CDR1 MNHEY, CDR2 SVGEGT. This CDR3 region has 12 residues. V was clipped by 2 bases and J by 4 bases, with 5 bases between them. CDR3 sequence (DNA): TGTGCCAGCAGTTACGCGGTCACTGAAGCTTTCTTT. Its translation: CASSYAVTEAFF.

This clonotype was seen only once. This chain links TRBV6-5 with TRBJ1-5; D uncertain. CDR1 and CDR2 from the germline V gene are MNHEY and SVGAGI. The CDR3 sequence is 13 residues long. V lost 6 bases and J 8 bases, leaving 14 bases between the germline ends. CDR3 sequence: CASSPAGSEPQHF. CDR3 sequence (DNA): TGTGCCAGCAGCCCGGCGGGGAGCGAGCCCCAGCATTTT.

The chain recombines TRBV28 with TRBJ2-2; D remains unclear. Trimming stripped 8 bases from V and 0 bases from J, with 16 bases between. From germline, CDR1 is MDHEN and CDR2 SYDVKM. The CDR3 loop spans 16 amino acids. The CDR3 spells CASLQSRYPNTGELFF. The CDR3 nucleotides are TGTGCCAGCCTTCAGAGCAGGTACCCGAACACCGGGGAGCTGTTTTTT.

The chain joins TRBV4-2 to TRBJ2-1; 14 positions match TRBD2. With 0 bases clipped from V and 0 bases from J, the junction kept 7 bases outside the gene matches. Germline lookup yields CDR1 LGHNA and CDR2 YNFKEQ. This CDR3 comprises 20 residues. The CDR3 here is CASSQDWTSGGQSSYNEQFF. The CDR3 coding sequence is TGTGCCAGCAGCCAAGATTGGACTAGCGGGGGGCAGAGCTCCTACAATGAGCAGTTCTTC.

The genes are TRBV5-4 and TRBJ2-2; no firm D call. The CDR3 spans 15 residues. From germline, CDR1 is SGHNT and CDR2 YYREEE (reference sequence). Trimming pared 3 bases from V and 1 base from J, leaving 10 bases between. The CDR3 nucleotides read TGTGCCAGCAGCTCCCGGAGAGTGAACACCGGGGAGCTGTTTTTT. Its translation: CASSSRRVNTGELFF.

This chain joins TRBV18 and TRBJ2-7, with D uncertain. V was clipped by 2 bases and J by 7 bases, with 6 bases between them. The CDR3 has 11 residues. Germline values: CDR1 KGHSH, CDR2 LQKENI. Written as DNA, the CDR3 is TGTGCCAGCTCACCAGGAGAGGAGCAGTACTTC. This encodes CASSPGEEQYF.

The gene calls are TRBV6-5 and TRBJ2-2; TRBD2 is a possible D gene (6 bases). Germline values: CDR1 MNHEY, CDR2 SVGAGI. V dropped 7 bases and J dropped 5 bases, with 14 bases sitting between them. This CDR3 is 14 amino acids long. The DNA for the CDR3 is TGTGCCAGCACCCTCGGGACTTGGACCGGGGAGCTGTTTTTT. Protein: CASTLGTWTGELFF.

In this sample, this clonotype turned up once. The chain is built from TRBV20-1 and TRBJ1-2; D not resolved. Germline assignment: CDR1 DFQATT and CDR2 SNEGSKA (reference sequence). CDR3 size: 11 residues. The V end lost 5 bases, the J end lost 8 bases, and 12 bases lay between the germline ends. The CDR3 DNA is TGCAGTGCTTCCCTTGACGGAGGCTACACCTTC. It codes for CSASLDGGYTF.

Details on this clonotype: The junction departs from germline at one end; a sequencing error may be responsible. This chain uses TRBV7-7 with TRBJ1-1; D unclear. The germline gives CDR1 SSHAT, CDR2 FNYEAQ (reference sequence). This CDR3 contains 14 residues. CDR3 region: CASRRNPRTLPAFF. CDR3 in DNA: TGTGCTAGCAGGCGGAATCCCCGGACCCTCCCAGCTTTCTTT.

The chain combines TRBV30 with TRBJ2-5; D remains unclear. The germline V gene has CDR1 GTSNPN and CDR2 SVGIG (reference sequence). This CDR3 is 12 amino acids long. Trimming removed 4 bases at V and 2 bases at J, with 8 bases between. CDR3 DNA: TGTGCCTGGAAGGGCGGTCAAGAGACCCAGTACTTC. This sequence encodes CAWKGGQETQYF.

This chain joins TRBV16 and TRBJ1-6; D ambiguous. CDR3 length: 14 residues. Trimming took 2 bases from V and 8 from J, leaving 10 bases between them. Germline V lookup: CDR1 KGHSY, CDR2 FQNENV. The CDR3 here is CASSQDFTDSPLHF. The DNA of the CDR3 is TGTGCCAGCAGCCAAGATTTCACGGATTCACCCCTCCACTTT.

This chain connects TRBV28 to TRBJ2-1, with D maybe TRBD2 (6 bases). CDR1 is MDHEN and CDR2 is SYDVKM in the germline V gene. The V and J ends lost 4 bases and 8 bases respectively, with 18 bases between them. This CDR3 is built from 15 residues. CDR3 sequence (DNA): TGTGCCAGCAGTTCCCCAGTCCCCGGGGAGGATGAGCAGTTCTTC. It translates to CASSSPVPGEDEQFF. The whole variable domain, filled in from reference TRBV28 and TRBJ2-1, reads DVKVTQSSRYLVKRTGEKVFLECVQDMDHENMFWYRQDPGLGLRLIYFSYDVKMKEKGDIPEGYSVSREKKERFSLILESASTNQTSMYLCASSSPVPGEDEQFFGPGTRLTVL.

This sequence joins TRBV6-5 and TRBJ2-4; perhaps TRBD2 as D (6 bases). Germline CDR1 is MNHEY and CDR2 is SVGAGI. The CDR3 spans 14 residues. V was trimmed by 7 bases and J by 5 bases, leaving 15 bases between them. CDR3 in amino acids: CASTRLGGENIQYF. CDR3 DNA: TGTGCCAGCACCCGGTTGGGGGGAGAAAACATTCAGTACTTC.

The rearrangement links TRBV29-1 to TRBJ2-1; D call uncertain. Trimming shortened V by 4 bases and J by 4 bases, and 8 bases separated the two germline ends. The length of the CDR3 is 12 residues. Germline CDR1 and CDR2: SQVTM and ANQGSEA. CDR3 in DNA: TGCAGCGTTGGCTCCCTTTACAATGAGCAGTTCTTC. Protein sequence: CSVGSLYNEQFF.

There are a few counts of this clonotype. The rearrangement uses TRBV4-1 and TRBJ1-2; D call uncertain. Trimming cost V 0 bases and J 2 bases, with 10 bases left between them. CDR1 and CDR2 from the germline V gene are MGHRA and YSYEKL. CDR3 length equals 15 residues. CDR3 sequence reads: CASSQDLSENYGYTF. The CDR3 nucleotides read TGCGCCAGCAGCCAAGATCTTTCCGAGAACTATGGCTACACCTTC.

The chain couples TRBV29-1 to TRBJ2-1; 10 nucleotides agree with TRBD2. The CDR3 spans 13 residues. After removal of 7 bases from V and 9 bases from J, the junction contained 9 bases not matched to a gene. Germline values: CDR1 SQVTM, CDR2 ANQGSEA. CDR3 residues: CSETSGLPGEQFF. The CDR3 bases are TGCAGCGAGACTAGCGGGTTACCGGGTGAGCAGTTCTTC.

The chain is built from TRBV20-1 and TRBJ1-2; the D is unclear. CDR1 is DFQATT and CDR2 is SNEGSKA in the germline V gene (reference sequence). This CDR3 comprises 14 residues. Trimming left V 2 bases short and J 0 bases short, with 10 bases between. The CDR3 sequence: CSARIQTSNYGYTF. In DNA, the CDR3 is TGCAGTGCTAGAATCCAGACCTCTAACTATGGCTACACCTTC.

This chain connects TRBV19 to TRBJ2-2; D remains ambiguous. Trimming removed 4 bases from V and 7 bases from J, with 13 bases in between. The CDR3 runs to 14 residues. Per the germline V gene, CDR1 is LNHDA and CDR2 is SQIVND (reference sequence). CDR3 amino acids: CASSTDGPSGELFF. CDR3 bases: TGTGCCAGTAGTACGGACGGCCCAAGCGGGGAGCTGTTTTTT.

This clonotype was seen just once. V and J are TRBV30 and TRBJ1-1; 8 bases are shared with TRBD1. The CDR3 has 18 residues. Trimming at V came to 1 base and at J to 4 bases, leaving 17 bases not matched to a gene. From germline, CDR1 is GTSNPN and CDR2 SVGIG (reference sequence). DNA for the CDR3: TGTGCCTGGAGTGGTGGTGCCGCGGGCCAGGGGGCGGGCACTGAAGCTTTCTTT. It is translated as CAWSGGAAGQGAGTEAFF. Drawing the rest from reference TRBV30 and TRBJ1-1, the complete variable domain is SQTIHQWPATLVQPVGSPLSLECTVEGTSNPNLYWYRQAAGRGLQLLFYSVGIGQISSEVPQNLSASRPQDRQFILSSKKLLLSDSGFYLCAWSGGAAGQGAGTEAFFGQGTRLTVV.

The V and J genes are TRBV2 and TRBJ1-2; D not resolved. This CDR3 region has 14 residues. Per the germline V gene, CDR1 is SNHLY and CDR2 is FYNNEI. The V end lost 2 bases, the J end lost 4 bases, and 11 bases lay between the germline ends. This chain's CDR3 is CASSESRRSYGYTF. DNA for the CDR3: TGTGCCAGCAGTGAAAGTCGAAGGAGCTATGGCTACACCTTC.

The CDR3 DNA reads as TGTGCCAGCAGTCCGTTCCTGGGACAGGGGGTAATGAACACTGAAGCTTTCTTT. Translation: CASSPFLGQGVMNTEAFF. The chain uses TRBV6-2 or TRBV6-3 and TRBJ1-1; 11 bases are shared with TRBD1. This CDR3 comprises 18 residues. V lost 5 bases to trimming and J lost 0 bases; unmatched junction nucleotides: 11. Germline V gives CDR1 MNHEY, CDR2 SVGEGT.

This chain uses TRBV7-8 with TRBJ2-7, with D possibly TRBD1 on 6 matching bases. Per the germline V gene, CDR1 is SGHVS and CDR2 is FQNEAQ. V shed 6 bases and J shed 0 bases, with 15 bases lying between them. The CDR3 spans 15 residues. CDR3 protein: CASRRDRSSSYEQYF. The CDR3 nucleotides are TGTGCCAGCAGGAGAGACAGGTCCAGCTCCTACGAGCAGTACTTC.